The source of this TCR beta chain is a study of OX40 agonist ivuxolimab in advanced cancers. V was cut by 7 bases and J by 4 bases, with 6 bases left in between. CDR1 and CDR2 (germline): SNHLY, FYNNEI. This CDR3 has 11 amino acids. No patient had autoimmune disease or received systemic immunosuppression. Clones were sequenced by immunoSEQ multiplex PCR, and TCRdb holds only the in-frame ones, with some missing. The data show fewer than 85,000 clones, with roughly 90% seen just once and approximately 0.56% held by the top ten. The rearrangement links TRBV2 to TRBJ2-3; the D is unclear. The specimen was CD4+ or CD8+ T cells sorted from blood, collected in a trial of the OX40 agonist ivuxolimab. The source of this sequence is an adult with an advanced solid tumor such as melanoma, head and neck, liver or kidney cancer. The CDR3 nucleotides are TGTGCCAGCAAAACGTCAGATACGCAGTATTTT. It codes for CASKTSDTQYF.